The clone carrying this T cell receptor beta chain was detected only a few times. The data belong to a study of human T cells and chemical hapten exposure. Time point meaning: patch test 1, 2 weeks after DPC sensitization. Treatment denoted: therapeutic diphenylcyclopropenone sensitization with weekly scalp DPC. The authors' total RNA extraction used unfractionated whole blood. TCRdb independently ran MiXCR on the RACE reads; one entry per CDR3 protein. The sample shows roughly 50,000 distinct CDR3 sequences, roughly 11% of them seen only once. Germline V lookup: CDR1 LGHNA, CDR2 YNFKEQ. V lost 0 bases, J lost 7 bases, and 31 bases lay in between. The CDR3 loop spans 20 amino acids.

The sample was whole blood, taken in connection with sensitization to the hapten diphenylcyclopropenone (DPC). This TCR was sampled from a woman in her 40s with alopecia areata. Some clones in this sample may be carry-over from other donors' samples. The V gene is TRBV4-2, the J gene TRBJ2-7; perhaps D is TRBD1 or TRBD2 (5 bases each). The CDR3 DNA reads TGTGCCAGCAGCCAAGATAGTTCGGACGGACACCTTACCCAAAGAGGGGAGCAGTACTTC. Amino acid sequence: CASSQDSSDGHLTQRGEQYF.